Sequencing of this T cell receptor beta chain was carried out in a study of early T cells in non-severe SARS-CoV-2 infection. From the 5' RACE reads, TCRdb called clonotypes with MiXCR, one entry per CDR3 protein. The table lists more than 95,000 distinct CDR3 sequences, about 15% of them singletons. This CDR3 comprises 17 residues. Germline V gives CDR1 LNHDA, CDR2 SQIVND (reference sequence). Trimming removed 4 bases from V and 0 bases from J; junction bases left unmatched: 7. This clonotype was seen more than once but under ten times. Sequencing was carried out using whole blood. The clonotype was recovered from an adult who was a healthcare worker with PCR-confirmed SARS-CoV-2 infection or an uninfected control (not recorded which). The chain carries TRBV19 and TRBJ1-5; 9 nucleotides line up with TRBD1. The CDR3 protein is CASSRRTGGYSNQPQHF. CDR3 nucleotide sequence: TGTGCCAGTAGTAGACGAACAGGGGGCTATAGCAATCAGCCCCAGCATTTT.